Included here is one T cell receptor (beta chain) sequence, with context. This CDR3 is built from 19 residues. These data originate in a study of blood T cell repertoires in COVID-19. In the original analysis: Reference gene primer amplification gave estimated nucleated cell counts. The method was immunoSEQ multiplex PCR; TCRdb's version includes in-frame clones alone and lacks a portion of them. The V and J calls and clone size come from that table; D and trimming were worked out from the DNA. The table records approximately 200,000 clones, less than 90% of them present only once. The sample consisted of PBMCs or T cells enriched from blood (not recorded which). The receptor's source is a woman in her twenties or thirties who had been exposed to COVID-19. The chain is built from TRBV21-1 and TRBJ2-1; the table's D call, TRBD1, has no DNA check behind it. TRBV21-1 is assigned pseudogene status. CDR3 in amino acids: CASSKRVGQQNSSYNEQFF. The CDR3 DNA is TGTGCCAGCAGCAAACGGGTTGGACAGCAAAACAGCTCCTACAATGAGCAGTTCTTC.